This T cell receptor (beta chain) comes out of a study of monozygotic twins with inflammatory bowel disease. Study-wide points: The authors found no support for a single strong IBD-associated signal or clonotype.

Remarks on this clonotype: The antigen remains unidentified.

TCRdb re-called the 5' RACE reads; one entry per CDR3 protein, DNA not given. The repertoire table contains roughly 100,000 distinct CDR3 sequences. The CDR3 spans 13 residues. Per germline, CDR1 SQVTM and CDR2 ANQGSEA. The clonotype comes from a human donor with ulcerative colitis or Crohn's disease, or a healthy co-twin of an affected twin (not recorded which). The genes are TRBV29-1 and TRBJ2-7; checking the TCRdb D call of TRBD1 is not possible without DNA. The specimen was blood. The CDR3 loop is CSVTGGGWDEQYF.